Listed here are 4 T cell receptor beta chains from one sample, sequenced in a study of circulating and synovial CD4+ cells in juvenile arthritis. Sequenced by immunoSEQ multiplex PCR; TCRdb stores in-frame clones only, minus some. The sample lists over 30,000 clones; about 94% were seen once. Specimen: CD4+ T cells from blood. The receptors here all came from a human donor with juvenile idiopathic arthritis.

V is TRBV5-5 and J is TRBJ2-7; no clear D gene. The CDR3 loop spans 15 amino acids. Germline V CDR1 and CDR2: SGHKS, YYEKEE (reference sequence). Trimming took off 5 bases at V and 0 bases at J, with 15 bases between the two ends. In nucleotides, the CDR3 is TGTGCCAGCAGTATCGGTCCCCGGAGCTCCTACGAGCAGTACTTC. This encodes CASSIGPRSSYEQYF.

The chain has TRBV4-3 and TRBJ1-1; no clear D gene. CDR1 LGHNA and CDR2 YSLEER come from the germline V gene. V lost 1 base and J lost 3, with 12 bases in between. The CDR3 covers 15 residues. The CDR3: CASSQGLEVDTEAFF. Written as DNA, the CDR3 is TGCGCCAGCAGCCAAGGTCTAGAAGTGGACACTGAAGCTTTCTTT.

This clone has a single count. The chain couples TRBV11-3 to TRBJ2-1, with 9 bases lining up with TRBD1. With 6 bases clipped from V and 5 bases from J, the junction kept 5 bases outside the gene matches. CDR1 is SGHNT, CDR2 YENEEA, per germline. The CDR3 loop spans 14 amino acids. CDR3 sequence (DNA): TGTGCCAGCAGTCAGGGACAGGGTAACAATGAGCAGTTCTTC. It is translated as CASSQGQGNNEQFF.

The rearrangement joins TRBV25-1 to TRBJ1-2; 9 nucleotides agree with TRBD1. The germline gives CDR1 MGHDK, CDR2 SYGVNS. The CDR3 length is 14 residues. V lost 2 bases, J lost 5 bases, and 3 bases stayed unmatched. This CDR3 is CASSEGQGRYGYTF. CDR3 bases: TGTGCCAGCAGTGAAGGACAGGGGCGATATGGCTACACCTTC.